The 12 T cell receptor beta chains below were found in one sample sequenced in a study of identical twins. In TCRdb, the 5' RACE reads were re-called with MiXCR into one record per CDR3 protein. This table has approximately 300,000 distinct CDR3 sequences, 8.5% to 9.5% appearing once. The same specimen was also included in a second study, on yellow fever vaccine responses in identical twins.

Sequencing input: CD8+ T cells sorted from blood. Every receptor here comes from a woman between 18 and 29 years old in good health.

This clonotype was recorded a few times. The chain's CDR3 is CASSLVGRGKYEQYF. The CDR3 DNA follows: TGCGCCAGCAGCTTGGTGGGACGGGGAAAGTACGAGCAGTACTTC. The rearrangement links TRBV5-1 to TRBJ2-7; D assignment may be TRBD1 or TRBD2 (5 bases each). V lost 0 bases to trimming and J lost 4 bases, with 14 bases between them. The CDR3 has 15 residues. Germline CDR1 reads SGHRS; CDR2 reads YFSETQ.

There are many counts of this clonotype. The chain combines TRBV11-2 with TRBJ2-7; D is unresolved. This CDR3 is 18 amino acids long. V was cut by 0 bases and J by 3 bases, with 21 bases left in between. The V gene's germline CDR1 is SGHAT and CDR2 FQNNGV. Here the CDR3 DNA reads TGTGCCAGCAGCTTAGAATTTGGATGGGTGACGCCTGGCTACGAGCAGTACTTC. Amino acids: CASSLEFGWVTPGYEQYF.

The chain is built from TRBV14 and TRBJ2-7, with D perhaps TRBD1 (5 bases). CDR1 is SGHDN, CDR2 FVKESK, per germline. The CDR3 runs to 16 residues. V was trimmed by 5 bases and J by 6 bases, leaving 23 bases between them. Here the CDR3 reads CASSNGPGPTVGEQYF. DNA of the CDR3: TGTGCCAGCAGCAACGGTCCAGGGCCCACCGTCGGCGAGCAGTACTTC.

The sample holds many counts of this clonotype. The J gene is TRBJ2-5, the V gene TRBV24-1; the match to TRBD2 covers 8 bases. The CDR3 covers 14 residues. V shed 4 bases, J shed 4 bases, and the junction held 4 bases outside the gene matches. Germline-derived CDR1 and CDR2 are KGHDR and SFDVKD. In DNA form, the CDR3 reads TGTGCCACCAGTGAACGGGGGGGCCGAGAGACCCAGTACTTC. Protein sequence: CATSERGGRETQYF.

Many counts were recorded for this clonotype. The chain employs TRBV6-1 and TRBJ1-5; TRBD1 matches 10 bases. This CDR3 has 16 residues. V dropped 4 bases and J dropped 0; count of bases not matched to a gene: 3. CDR1 is MNHNS, CDR2 SASEGT, per germline. Written as DNA, the CDR3 is TGTGCCAGCAGTGCGAGGACAGGGGGTAGCAATCAGCCCCAGCATTTT. Its protein is CASSARTGGSNQPQHF.

Only a few counts were recorded for this clonotype. The V gene is TRBV5-6, the J gene TRBJ2-5; D is possibly TRBD2 (5 bases). The V gene lost 0 bases and the J gene lost 5 bases, with 11 bases spanning the gap. The CDR3 consists of 14 residues. Germline V gives CDR1 SGHDT, CDR2 YYEEEE. The CDR3 DNA reads as TGTGCCAGCAGCTTGGTTGGTCTAGCTGAGACCCAGTACTTC. Translating it yields CASSLVGLAETQYF.

This clonotype was picked up a small number of times. CDR3 bases: TGTGCCATCAGCGGACAGAGAGGCGGGGAGCTGTTTTTT. The encoded protein is CAISGQRGGELFF. The chain is built from TRBV10-3 and TRBJ2-2, with a weak D call TRBD1 (6 bases). Per germline, CDR1 ENHRY and CDR2 SYGVKD. V was cut by 6 bases and J by 7 bases, with 12 bases left in between. The CDR3 is 13 residues long.

The chain links TRBV2 to TRBJ2-7; 8 bases fit TRBD1. The J segment lost 7 bases and the V segment lost 8 bases, leaving 7 bases of the junction unmatched. The CDR3 is 12 amino acids. Germline V lookup: CDR1 SNHLY, CDR2 FYNNEI. The CDR3 sequence: CASGGRGREQYF. CDR3 sequence (DNA): TGTGCCAGCGGTGGCAGGGGGCGGGAGCAGTACTTC.

This clonotype was picked up a small number of times. The chain has TRBV3-1 and TRBJ2-1, with 9 bases fitting TRBD2. The CDR3 runs 20 residues. Germline values: CDR1 LGHDT, CDR2 YNNKEL (reference sequence). V trimming: 2 bases; J trimming: 6 bases; junction bases outside the gene matches: 20. The DNA for the CDR3 is TGTGCCAGCAGCCAATTGAGGGGAGTTTGGGTAGCGGGAGTCGCCAATGAGCAGTTCTTC. It encodes CASSQLRGVWVAGVANEQFF.

This clonotype was recorded many times. The chain has TRBV5-1 and TRBJ2-1; D gene unclear. Per the germline V gene, CDR1 is SGHRS and CDR2 is YFSETQ. V was cut by 0 bases and J by 8 bases, with 12 bases left in between. This CDR3 has 14 amino acids. The DNA for the CDR3 is TGCGCCAGCAGCTTGGCCAGCGTGCTGTATGAGCAGTTCTTC. Translation gives CASSLASVLYEQFF.

V is TRBV27 and J is TRBJ2-3; 8 bases are a match to TRBD1. Germline V CDR1 and CDR2: MNHEY, SMNVEV (reference sequence). Trimming cost V 4 bases and J 2 bases; bases outside gene matches: 5. This CDR3 spans 15 amino acids. CDR3 DNA: TGTGCCAGCAGTTCCACGACAGGGGACACAGATACGCAGTATTTT. Its protein product is CASSSTTGDTDTQYF.

The chain couples TRBV6-2 or TRBV6-3 to TRBJ2-7; D is unresolved. V lost 6 bases and J 3 bases, leaving 9 bases between the germline ends. The CDR3 runs 12 residues. The germline V gene has CDR1 MNHEY and CDR2 SVGEGT. The CDR3 region has the DNA TGTGCCAGCAGGACACAGAGCTACGAGCAGTACTTC. Protein product: CASRTQSYEQYF.